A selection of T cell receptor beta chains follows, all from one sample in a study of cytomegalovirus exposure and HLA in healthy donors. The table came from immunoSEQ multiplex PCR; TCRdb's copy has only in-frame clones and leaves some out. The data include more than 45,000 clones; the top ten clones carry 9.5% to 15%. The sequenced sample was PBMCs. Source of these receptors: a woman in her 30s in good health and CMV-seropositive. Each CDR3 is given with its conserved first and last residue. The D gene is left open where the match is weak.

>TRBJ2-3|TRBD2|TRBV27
TGTGCCAGCAGCTTACTGGCTAGCGGGAGGAGAGATACGCAGTATTTT
CASSLLASGRRDTQYF
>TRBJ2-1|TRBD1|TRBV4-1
TGCGCCAGCAGCCACCGGACAGGGAGCGACAATGAGCAGTTCTTC
CASSHRTGSDNEQFF
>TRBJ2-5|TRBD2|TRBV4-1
TGCGCCAGCAGCCAAGCGCTTGGGGCTAGCGGGTTACAAGAGAACCAGTACTTC
CASSQALGASGLQENQYF
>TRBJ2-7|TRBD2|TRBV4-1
TGCGCCAGCAGCCATGAATTACGACTAGCGGGGGACTCCGAGCAGTACTTC
CASSHELRLAGDSEQYF
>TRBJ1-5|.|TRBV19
TGTGCCAGTAGTATAGTAGGGAGTGGCAATCAGCCCCAGCATTTT
CASSIVGSGNQPQHF
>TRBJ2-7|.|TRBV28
TGTGCCAGCAGTTCTCACGGGACACTGAGCGCCTACGAGCAGTACTTC
CASSSHGTLSAYEQYF
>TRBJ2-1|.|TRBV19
TGTGCCAGTAGTATATCAGGGGCCCCCTACAATGAGCAGTTCTTC
CASSISGAPYNEQFF
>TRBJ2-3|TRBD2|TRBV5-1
TGCGCCAGCAGCTTGGGACTAGCGGGAGATTCGGATACGCAGTATTTT
CASSLGLAGDSDTQYF
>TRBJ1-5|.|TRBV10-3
TGTGCCATCAGTGCTTCTCTTCAGGGTAATCAGCCCCAGCATTTT
CAISASLQGNQPQHF
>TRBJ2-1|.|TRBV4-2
TGTGCCAGCACCTTGGCGGGAAGCTCCTACAATGAGCAGTTCTTC
CASTLAGSSYNEQFF
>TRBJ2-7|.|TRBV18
TGTGCCAGCTCACCACCGGCGGCCTACGAGCAGTACTTC
CASSPPAAYEQYF
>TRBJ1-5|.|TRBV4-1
TGCGCCAGCAGCCAAGGTACAGAGAATCAGCCCCAGCATTTT
CASSQGTENQPQHF
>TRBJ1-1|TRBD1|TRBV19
TGTGCCAGTAGTATAGGAGGGGGCGTGGCTGAAGCTTTCTTT
CASSIGGGVAEAFF
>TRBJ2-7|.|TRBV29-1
TGCAGCGCCCTGGGAGGGGCAGGGGCCAGCCTATACGAGCAGTACTTC
CSALGGAGASLYEQYF
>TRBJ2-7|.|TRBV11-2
TGTGCCAGCAGCTCAGGGACATCCACTACTGCCGAGCAGTACTTC
CASSSGTSTTAEQYF
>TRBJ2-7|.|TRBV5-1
TGCGCCAGCAGCTTGGGACAAAATTCGGCCGAGCAGTACTTC
CASSLGQNSAEQYF
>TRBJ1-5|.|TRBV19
TGTGCCAGTAACGACGAAAGGGGTGGCAATCAGCCCCAGCATTTT
CASNDERGGNQPQHF
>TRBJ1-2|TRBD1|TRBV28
TGTGCCAGCATTGAACCGGGACAGAACTATGGCTACACCTTC
CASIEPGQNYGYTF
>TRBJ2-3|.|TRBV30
TGTGCCTGGACCCTAGGTACAGATACGCAGTATTTT
CAWTLGTDTQYF
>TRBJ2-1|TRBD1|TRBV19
TGTGCCAGTACCGGGACAGGGGTAGTAAATGAGCAGTTCTTC
CASTGTGVVNEQFF
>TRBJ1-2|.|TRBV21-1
TGTGCCAGCAGCAACCCGGGACAGGGGGAGGGTAACTATGGCTACACCTTC
CASSNPGQGEGNYGYTF
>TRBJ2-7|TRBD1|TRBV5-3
TGTGCCAGAAGCTTGGCGGCCGGACAGGGTACCTACGAGCAGTACTTC
CARSLAAGQGTYEQYF
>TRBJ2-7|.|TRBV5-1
TGCGCCAGCAGCCCCGGGGGTAACGCCTACGAGCAGTACTTC
CASSPGGNAYEQYF
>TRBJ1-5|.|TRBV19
TGTGCCAGTAGTATAGCCCCCCAGGGGAATCAGCCCCAGCATTTT
CASSIAPQGNQPQHF
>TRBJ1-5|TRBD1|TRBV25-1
TGTGCCGTCCCGGACAGGGGATGCCAGCCCCAGCATTTT
CAVPDRGCQPQHF
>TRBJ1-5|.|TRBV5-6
TGTGCCAGCAGCTGGAGAAATCAGCCCCAGCATTTT
CASSWRNQPQHF
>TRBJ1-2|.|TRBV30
TGTGCCTGGGGACCCCCGGGGAATGATAATGGCTACACCTTC
CAWGPPGNDNGYTF
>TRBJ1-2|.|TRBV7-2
TGTGCCAGCAGCGGGTGGTCCCAGGGTGGCTACACCTTC
CASSGWSQGGYTF
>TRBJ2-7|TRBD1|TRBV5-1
TGCGCCAGCAGCGAAGGACAGGGGGCCTACGAGCAGTACTTC
CASSEGQGAYEQYF
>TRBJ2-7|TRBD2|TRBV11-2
TGTGCCAGCAGCTTGTGGGCTAGCGGCTACGAGCAGTACTTC
CASSLWASGYEQYF
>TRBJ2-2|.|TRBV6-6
TGTGCCAGCAGTTATGGGGAGACGACGAACACCGGGGAGCTGTTTTTT
CASSYGETTNTGELFF
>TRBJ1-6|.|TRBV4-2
TGTGCCAGCAGCCAAGATGGGGAGGGGTATTCACCCCTCCACTTT
CASSQDGEGYSPLHF
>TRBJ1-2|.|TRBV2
TGTGCCAGCAGTTCAGTTAACTATGGCTACACCTTC
CASSSVNYGYTF
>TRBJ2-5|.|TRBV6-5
TGTGCCAGCAGGGGGGGAGCTGGAGAGACCCAGTACTTC
CASRGGAGETQYF
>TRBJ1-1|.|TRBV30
TGTGCCTGGGGGGTGGGGGCCACTGAAGCTTTCTTT
CAWGVGATEAFF
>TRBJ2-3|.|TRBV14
TGTGCCAGCAGCCCCACCGGGTTGGCCCAAAGCACAGATACGCAGTATTTT
CASSPTGLAQSTDTQYF
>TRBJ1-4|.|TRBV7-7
TGTGCTAGCAGCTTACGACAGCAGGGTGATGAAAAACTGTTTTTT
CASSLRQQGDEKLFF
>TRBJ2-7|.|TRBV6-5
TGTGCCAGCAGCCAACAGGGTGGATTGGTTTACGAGCAGTACTTC
CASSQQGGLVYEQYF
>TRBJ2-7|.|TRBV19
TGTGCCAGTAGCAACACAACCTACGAGCAGTACTTC
CASSNTTYEQYF
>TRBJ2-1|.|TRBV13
TGTGCCAGCAGCTCCGGACTATCCGACAATGAGCAGTTCTTC
CASSSGLSDNEQFF
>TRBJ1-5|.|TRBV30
TGTGCCTGGAGCGTTGCGAGCAATCAGCCCCAGCATTTT
CAWSVASNQPQHF
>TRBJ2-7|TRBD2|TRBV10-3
TGTGCCACCAGGCTCCTAGCGGACACCTACGAGCAGTACTTC
CATRLLADTYEQYF
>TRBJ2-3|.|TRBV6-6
TGTGCCAGCAGCAACCGACTAGTTTATTCGGATACGCAGTATTTT
CASSNRLVYSDTQYF
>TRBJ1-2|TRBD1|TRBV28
TGTGCCAGCAGTGAGGGACAGGCTAACTATGGCTACACCTTC
CASSEGQANYGYTF
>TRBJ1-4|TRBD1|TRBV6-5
TGTGCCAGCAGCAAAGACAGGGGGCGGCGGGAAAAACTGTTTTTT
CASSKDRGRREKLFF
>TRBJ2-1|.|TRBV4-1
TGCGCCAGCAGCCAAGAAGATTCTGGGGGAGGAAACAATGAGCAGTTCTTC
CASSQEDSGGGNNEQFF